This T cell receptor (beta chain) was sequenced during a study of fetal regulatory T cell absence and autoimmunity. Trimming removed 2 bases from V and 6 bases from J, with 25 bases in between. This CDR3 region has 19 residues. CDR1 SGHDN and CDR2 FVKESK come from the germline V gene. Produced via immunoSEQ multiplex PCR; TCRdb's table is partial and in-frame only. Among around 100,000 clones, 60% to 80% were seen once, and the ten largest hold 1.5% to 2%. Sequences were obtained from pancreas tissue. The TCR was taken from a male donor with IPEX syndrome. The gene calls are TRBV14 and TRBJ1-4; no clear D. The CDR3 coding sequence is TGTGCCAGCAGCCAAAGCTCTTCTCATCTACGGGGTGTGGATGAAAAACTGTTTTTT. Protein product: CASSQSSSHLRGVDEKLFF.